Listed below are T cell receptor beta chains from one sample, sequenced in a study of Graves' ophthalmopathy and Graves' hyperthyroidism. TCRdb used MiXCR to reprocess the multiplex PCR reads, holding one entry per CDR3 protein. The sample consists of a few hundred thousand distinct CDR3 sequences, about 18% of them appearing once. Sequencing was performed on peripheral blood. These receptors came from an adult woman with stable Graves' hyperthyroidism. Each CDR3 is given with its conserved first and last residue. Fields, in order: D gene, clone size, J gene, V gene, CDR3 DNA, CDR3 protein. A D gene is named only where the DNA matches it firmly. Only part of the rows carry a size: once, few, many, or a class if the clone is expanded.

>.|many|TRBJ2-5|TRBV7-9
TGTGCCAGCAGCTTTCAGAACGGGCGAGAGACCCAGTACTTC
CASSFQNGRETQYF
>.|few|TRBJ1-4|TRBV28
TGTGCCAGCACCCCTTGGAAGACGGCTAATGAAAAACTGTTTTTT
CASTPWKTANEKLFF
>.|many|TRBJ2-7|TRBV4-1
TGCGCCAGCAGCCAAGGGGGTAGGGGCTACGAGCAGTACTTC
CASSQGGRGYEQYF
>TRBD1|many|TRBJ2-5|TRBV20-1
TGCAGTGCTACCCGTTTCGGGACAGAGCAAGAGACCCAGTACTTC
CSATRFGTEQETQYF
>TRBD2|many|TRBJ2-2|TRBV7-2
TGTGCCAGCAGCCTTCCCCCTGGACTAGCGGGGACCTTCTCCGGGGAGCTGTTTTTT
CASSLPPGLAGTFSGELFF
>.|many|TRBJ1-2|TRBV9
TGTGCCAGCAGCGCGACAGGTCTTGGTGGCTACACCTTC
CASSATGLGGYTF
>.|many|TRBJ2-7|TRBV6-2/TRBV6-3
TGTGCCAGCAGTTCCAACTTACGATACGAGCAGTACTTC
CASSSNLRYEQYF
>.|.|TRBJ1-1|TRBV27
TGTGCCAGCAGCTCTCACATAAACACTGAAGCTTTCTTT
CASSSHINTEAFF
>TRBD1|many|TRBJ1-5|TRBV2
TGTGCCAGCAGTCGACAGGGACAGAATCAGCCCCAGCATTTT
CASSRQGQNQPQHF
>.|few|TRBJ2-2|TRBV11-1
TGTGCCAGCAGCTTATTCCTGGAAGCGAACACCGGGGAGCTGTTTTTT
CASSLFLEANTGELFF